A single sample is the source of the 6 T cell receptor beta chains below, sequenced in a study of T cells in Graves' hyperthyroidism and ophthalmopathy. Using RNA transcripts as the source, TCR beta CDR3 regions were amplified. When the TCR CDR3 underwent first-round RT-PCR, the HTBI primer set was used. TCRdb reprocessed the multiplex PCR reads with MiXCR, giving one entry per CDR3 protein. The sample holds hundreds of thousands of distinct CDR3 sequences; more than 45% are singletons and the top ten take 8% to 8.5%. The sequenced sample consisted of peripheral blood or thyroid tissue (not recorded which). These TCRs come from a woman aged 18-35 years with Graves' hyperthyroidism.

Points on this clonotype: A much larger clone sits a single nucleotide away, making a read error possible. The chain couples TRBV10-3 to TRBJ1-5; no reliable D call. Germline assignment: CDR1 ENHRY and CDR2 SYGVKD. This CDR3 comprises 14 residues. Trimming removed 8 bases at V and 3 bases at J, with 14 bases between. This CDR3 reads CAIRIGGINQPQHF. For the CDR3, the DNA is TGTGCCATCCGCATAGGAGGAATCAATCAGCCCCAGCATTTT.

This clonotype was recorded a few times. The chain combines TRBV5-1 with TRBJ1-1; unclear D gene. CDR1 SGHRS and CDR2 YFSETQ come from the germline V gene. V gave up 2 bases and J gave up 5 bases, with 13 bases separating them. There are 14 residues in the CDR3. CDR3 sequence reads: CASSFEGFPTEAFF. The CDR3, as DNA: TGCGCCAGCAGCTTCGAAGGATTTCCGACTGAAGCTTTCTTT.

The genes are TRBV29-1 and TRBJ2-2; perhaps TRBD1 as D (6 bases). There are 13 residues in the CDR3. V was trimmed by 7 bases and J by 2 bases, leaving 11 bases between them. Germline CDR1 and CDR2: SQVTM and ANQGSEA. In nucleotides, the CDR3 is TGCAGCGCTAGACAGGTTAACACCGGGGAGCTGTTTTTT. This encodes CSARQVNTGELFF.

Ten or more counts support this clonotype. The genes are TRBV10-3 and TRBJ1-5; unclear D gene. V lost 2 bases and J lost 2, with 13 bases in between. Germline lookup yields CDR1 ENHRY and CDR2 SYGVKD. CDR3 length: 16 residues. The CDR3 is CAISEMEGGGNQPQHF. As DNA, the CDR3 is TGTGCCATCAGTGAGATGGAGGGAGGAGGCAATCAGCCCCAGCATTTT.

The chain couples TRBV7-3 to TRBJ2-2; TRBD2 agrees at 8 bases. V dropped 6 bases and J dropped 7; count of bases not matched to a gene: 4. Germline CDR1 reads SGHTA; CDR2 reads FQGTGA. This CDR3 has 13 residues. The CDR3 DNA is TGTGCCAGCAGAGGAGCGGGAGACGGGGAGCTGTTTTTT. It codes for CASRGAGDGELFF.

In the case of this clonotype: An end of the junction does not agree with germline; a read error may underlie this. The chain uses TRBV10-3 and TRBJ2-7, with a tentative D call TRBD2 (6 bases). The CDR3 spans 17 residues. The V gene's germline CDR1 is ENHRY and CDR2 SYGVKD. This CDR3 is CASSEHSGGRLIYEQYF. The DNA for the CDR3 is TGTGCCAGCAGTGAACATAGCGGCGGTCGGCTAATCTACGAGCAGTACTTC.